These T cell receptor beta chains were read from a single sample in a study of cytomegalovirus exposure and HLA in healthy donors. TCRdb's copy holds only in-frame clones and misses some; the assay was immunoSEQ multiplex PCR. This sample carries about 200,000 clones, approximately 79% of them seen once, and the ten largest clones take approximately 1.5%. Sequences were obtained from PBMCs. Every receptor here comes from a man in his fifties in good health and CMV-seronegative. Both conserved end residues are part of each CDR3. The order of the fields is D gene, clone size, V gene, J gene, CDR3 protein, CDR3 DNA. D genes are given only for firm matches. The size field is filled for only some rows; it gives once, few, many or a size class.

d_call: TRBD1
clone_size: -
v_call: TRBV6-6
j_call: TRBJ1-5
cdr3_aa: CASRPRGSNQPQHF
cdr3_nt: TGTGCCAGCAGACCCAGGGGGAGCAATCAGCCCCAGCATTTT

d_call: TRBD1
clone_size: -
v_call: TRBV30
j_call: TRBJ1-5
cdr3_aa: CAWSGDRGGQPQHF
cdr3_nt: TGTGCCTGGAGTGGGGACAGGGGAGGGCAGCCCCAGCATTTT

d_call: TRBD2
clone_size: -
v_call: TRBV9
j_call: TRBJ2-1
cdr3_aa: CASSVGGRGYEQFF
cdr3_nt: TGTGCCAGCAGCGTAGGCGGGAGAGGGTATGAGCAGTTCTTC

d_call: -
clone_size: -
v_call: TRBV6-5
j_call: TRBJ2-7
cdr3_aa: CASSYSLSGEHEQYF
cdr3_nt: TGTGCCAGCAGTTACTCCCTGTCAGGGGAGCACGAGCAGTACTTC

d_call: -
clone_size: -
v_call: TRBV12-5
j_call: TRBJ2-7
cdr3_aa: CASAYNYEQYF
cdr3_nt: TGTGCTAGTGCCTATAACTACGAGCAGTACTTC

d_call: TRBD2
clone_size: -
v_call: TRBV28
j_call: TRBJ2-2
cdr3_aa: CASSYLAGGNTGELFF
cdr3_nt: TGTGCCAGCAGCTATCTAGCGGGAGGTAACACCGGGGAGCTGTTTTTT

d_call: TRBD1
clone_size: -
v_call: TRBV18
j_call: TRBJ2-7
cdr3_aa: CASSPGQFYEQYF
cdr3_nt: TGTGCCAGCTCACCGGGACAGTTCTACGAGCAGTACTTC

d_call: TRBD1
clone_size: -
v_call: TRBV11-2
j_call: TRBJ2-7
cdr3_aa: CASRGTGFSYEQYF
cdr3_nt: TGTGCCAGCAGGGGGACAGGGTTTTCCTACGAGCAGTACTTC

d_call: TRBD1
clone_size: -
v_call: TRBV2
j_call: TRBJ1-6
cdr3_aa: CASSSRQGPNSPLHF
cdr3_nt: TGTGCCAGCAGTTCCCGACAGGGCCCTAATTCACCCCTCCACTTT

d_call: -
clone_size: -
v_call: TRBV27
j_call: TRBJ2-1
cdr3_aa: CASSLFPPSGGGGRHEQFF
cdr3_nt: TGTGCCAGCAGTTTATTTCCGCCTTCAGGGGGAGGCGGTAGGCATGAGCAGTTCTTC

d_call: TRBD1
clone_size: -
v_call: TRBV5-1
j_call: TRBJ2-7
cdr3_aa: CASNKTGGHEQYF
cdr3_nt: TGCGCCAGCAATAAGACAGGGGGCCACGAGCAGTACTTC

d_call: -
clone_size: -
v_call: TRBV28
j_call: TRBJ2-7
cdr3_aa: CASSLAGISSYEQYF
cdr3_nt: TGTGCCAGCAGTTTAGCGGGGATCAGCTCCTACGAGCAGTACTTC

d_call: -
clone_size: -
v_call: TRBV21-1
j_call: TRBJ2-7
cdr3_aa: CASSKARLAGMDEQYF
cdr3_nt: TGTGCCAGCAGCAAAGCGCGACTAGCGGGGATGGACGAGCAGTACTTC

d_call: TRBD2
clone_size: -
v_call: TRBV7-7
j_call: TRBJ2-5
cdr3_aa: CASSLAGVQETQYF
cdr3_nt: TGTGCTAGCAGCTTAGCGGGAGTCCAAGAGACCCAGTACTTC

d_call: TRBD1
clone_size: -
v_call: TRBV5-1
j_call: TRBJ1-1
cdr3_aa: CASSTTGGGLTEAFF
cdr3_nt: TGCGCCAGCAGCACGACAGGGGGCGGTCTCACTGAAGCTTTCTTT

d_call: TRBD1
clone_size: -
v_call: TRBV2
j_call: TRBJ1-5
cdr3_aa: CASSRDRERGQPQHF
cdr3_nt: TGTGCCAGCAGCCGGGACAGGGAAAGGGGTCAGCCCCAGCATTTT

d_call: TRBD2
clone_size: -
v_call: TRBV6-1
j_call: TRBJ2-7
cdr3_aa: CASSAGTSGHYEQYF
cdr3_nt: TGTGCCAGCAGCGCGGGGACTAGCGGCCACTACGAGCAGTACTTC

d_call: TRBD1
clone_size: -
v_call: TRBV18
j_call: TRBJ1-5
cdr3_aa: CASSPGPSGGASNQPQHF
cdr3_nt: TGTGCCAGCTCACCGGGACCATCAGGGGGCGCGAGCAATCAGCCCCAGCATTTT

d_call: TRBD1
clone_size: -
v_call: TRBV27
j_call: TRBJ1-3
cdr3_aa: CASSLSGGGNTIYF
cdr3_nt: TGTGCCAGCAGTTTGTCAGGGGGTGGAAACACCATATATTTT

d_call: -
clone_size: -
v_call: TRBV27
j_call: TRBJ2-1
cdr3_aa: CASSATGTLSENEQFF
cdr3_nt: TGTGCCAGCAGTGCAACCGGGACTCTGAGTGAGAATGAGCAGTTCTTC

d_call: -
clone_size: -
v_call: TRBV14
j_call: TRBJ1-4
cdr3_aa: CASSQVQGHNEKLFF
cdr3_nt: TGTGCCAGCAGCCAAGTGCAGGGCCACAATGAAAAACTGTTTTTT

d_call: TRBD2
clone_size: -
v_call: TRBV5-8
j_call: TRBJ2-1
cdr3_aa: CASSLGTSGRYEQFF
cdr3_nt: TGTGCCAGCAGCTTGGGGACTAGCGGGAGATATGAGCAGTTCTTC

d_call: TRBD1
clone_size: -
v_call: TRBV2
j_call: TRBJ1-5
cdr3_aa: CASSVGRGPVSGNQPQHF
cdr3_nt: TGTGCCAGCAGTGTGGGCAGGGGGCCTGTAAGTGGCAATCAGCCCCAGCATTTT

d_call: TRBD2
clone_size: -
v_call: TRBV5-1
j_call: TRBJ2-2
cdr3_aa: CASSNRTRHTGELFF
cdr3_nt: TGCGCCAGCAGCAACCGGACTAGGCACACCGGGGAGCTGTTTTTT

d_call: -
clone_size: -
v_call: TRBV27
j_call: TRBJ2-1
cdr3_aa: CASSLFLLGNEQFF
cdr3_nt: TGTGCCAGCAGTTTATTCCTTCTCGGGAATGAGCAGTTCTTC

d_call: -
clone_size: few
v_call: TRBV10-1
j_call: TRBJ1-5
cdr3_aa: CASSEFYIPNQPQHF
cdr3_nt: TGCGCCAGCAGTGAATTTTACATACCCAATCAGCCCCAGCATTTT

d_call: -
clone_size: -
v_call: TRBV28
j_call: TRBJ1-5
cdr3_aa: CASSSPGGIGNQPQHF
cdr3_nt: TGTGCCAGCAGTTCCCCCGGGGGGATTGGCAATCAGCCCCAGCATTTT

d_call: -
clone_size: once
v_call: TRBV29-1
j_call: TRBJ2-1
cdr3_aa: CSVGGYISYNEQFF
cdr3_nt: TGCAGCGTCGGCGGGTACATCTCCTACAATGAGCAGTTCTTC

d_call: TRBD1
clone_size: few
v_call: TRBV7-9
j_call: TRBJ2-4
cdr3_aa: CASSLVGDSGKNIQYF
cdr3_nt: TGTGCCAGCAGCTTAGTGGGGGACAGTGGCAAAAACATTCAGTACTTC

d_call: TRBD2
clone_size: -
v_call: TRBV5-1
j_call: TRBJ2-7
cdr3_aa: CASAPPSSGTYEQYF
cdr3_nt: TGCGCCAGCGCCCCTCCCTCTAGCGGTACCTACGAGCAGTACTTC

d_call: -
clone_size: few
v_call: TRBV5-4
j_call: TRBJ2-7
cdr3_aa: CASSLGQFYEQYF
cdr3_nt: TGTGCCAGCAGCTTGGGACAGTTCTACGAGCAGTACTTC

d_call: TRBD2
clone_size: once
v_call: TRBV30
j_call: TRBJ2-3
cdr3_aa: CAYRDYKPDTQYF
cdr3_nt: TGTGCCTACCGGGACTATAAGCCAGATACGCAGTATTTT

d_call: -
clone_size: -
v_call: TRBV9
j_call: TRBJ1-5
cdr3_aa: CASSGPNSNQPQHF
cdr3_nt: TGTGCCAGCAGCGGGCCCAATAGCAATCAGCCCCAGCATTTT

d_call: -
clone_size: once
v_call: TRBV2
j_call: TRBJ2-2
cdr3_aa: CASMKGGDTGELFF
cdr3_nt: TGTGCCAGCATGAAGGGAGGAGACACCGGGGAGCTGTTTTTT

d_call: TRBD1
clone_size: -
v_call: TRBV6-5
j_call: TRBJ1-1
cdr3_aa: CASSYLGQGNTEAFF
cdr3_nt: TGTGCCAGCAGTTACCTGGGACAGGGGAACACTGAAGCTTTCTTT

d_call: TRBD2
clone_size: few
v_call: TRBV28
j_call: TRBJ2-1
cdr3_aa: CASSQLAGVSREQFF
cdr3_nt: TGTGCCAGCAGCCAACTAGCGGGAGTCAGTAGGGAGCAGTTCTTC

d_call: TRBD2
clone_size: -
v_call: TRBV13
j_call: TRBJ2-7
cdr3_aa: CASSLEGLAGEDYYEQYF
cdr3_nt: TGTGCCAGCAGCTTAGAGGGACTAGCGGGAGAAGATTACTACGAGCAGTACTTC